This is a list of T cell receptor beta chains from one sample in a study of OX40 agonist ivuxolimab in advanced cancers. Repertoires were generated with immunoSEQ multiplex PCR, while TCRdb's copy carries only in-frame clones and drops some. Of fewer than 15,000 clones listed, 60% to 80% are singletons. The sequencing here drew on CD4+ or CD8+ T cells sorted from blood, taken in a trial of the OX40 agonist ivuxolimab. These receptors came from an adult with an advanced solid tumor such as melanoma, head and neck, liver or kidney cancer. CDR3s include the opening cysteine and the closing phenylalanine or tryptophan. A D gene is named only where the DNA matches it firmly.

v_call d_call cdr3_aa
TRBV19 - CASSQFSGDYEQYF
TRBV5-1 - CASSFTSDTGELFF
TRBV5-5 TRBD1 CASSSTGLNQPQHF
TRBV5-6 - CASSSDLAYEQYF
TRBV11-3 - CASSRENDGTYEQYF
TRBV7-9 TRBD1 CASSLPRGRIQQGDTEAFF
TRBV29-1 - CSVEERGSDNEKLFF
TRBV7-2 TRBD1 CAVDRGETYNEQFF
TRBV4-2 TRBD1 CASSSGFLGQGELDEQYF
TRBV9 TRBD2 CASSVPSGGANTGELFF
TRBV6-5 - CASSYGEKLFF
TRBV4-3 TRBD2 CASSQYSGGAYEQYF
TRBV4-1 - CASSHPSMNNEKLFF
TRBV2 - CASSEGYNSPLHF
TRBV2 TRBD2 CASSELAGGGSEQFF
TRBV19 - CASSPSGTLSYEQYF
TRBV27 - CASSLGYEQYF
TRBV11-3 - CASSLGSDEQYF
TRBV13 - CASTGKSSYNEQFF
TRBV6-5 - CASSYAGGIQPQHF
TRBV27 - CASRYIGGQTEAFF
TRBV4-3 TRBD1 CASSPTTGEYGYTF
TRBV2 - CASNPSTLRPQHF
TRBV7-8 - CASSNRPGGLDTQYF
TRBV19 - CASSIKSSYNEQFF
TRBV9 - CASSLGQFGTDTQYF
TRBV27 - CASSSSPTGLKQPQHF
TRBV7-6 TRBD1 CASSLEAGGAYEQYF
TRBV9 TRBD1 CASSGTGYGELFF
TRBV5-4 TRBD2 CASTEGLADSYEQYF
TRBV14 - CASSQGAYEQYF
TRBV9 TRBD1 CASSVGQGAYGYTF
TRBV7-9 TRBD1 CASSPRTGAYEQYF
TRBV27 - CASTLPAHRTRDLLWKTVF
TRBV12-5 - CASGLVRETGELFF
TRBV29-1 - CSVERLGSSYEQYF
TRBV5-1 - CASSLRRGRGSYEQYF
TRBV7-2 TRBD2 CASSSLAGGYNEQFF
TRBV5-1 TRBD1 CASSLFPTRDRDSYEQYF
TRBV5-1 - CASSPETYEQYF
TRBV4-1 - CASSQARTSHEQYF
TRBV2 - CASSEVNSNQPQHF
TRBV5-1 - CASSPPHREDTQYF
TRBV11-1 - CASSPRAIMGETQYF
TRBV2 - CARLNRDNNEQFF
TRBV5-4 - CASSLKDSKAEAFF
TRBV7-9 - CASSLGTGSDGYTF
TRBV7-9 TRBD1 CASSLGQGGYEQYF
TRBV9 - CASSIRPGSSYEQYF